This TCR beta chain was captured in a study of radiotherapy plus CTLA-4 blockade in lung cancer. Profiled with immunoSEQ multiplex PCR; TCRdb holds only in-frame clones, not every one. The sample has tens of thousands of clones; more than 65% are singletons. V shed 6 bases and J 4 bases; nucleotides not matched to a gene: 12. Looked up from germline, CDR1 is SGHVS and CDR2 is FQNEAQ. There are 17 residues in the CDR3. The TCR originated in a human donor with non-small cell lung cancer who had a partial response to radiotherapy plus ipilimumab. The chain couples TRBV7-8 to TRBJ2-4, with TRBD2 identical over 10 bases. The sample was peripheral blood, taken from a patient treated with radiotherapy plus ipilimumab. The CDR3 DNA follows: TGTGCCAGCAGTTCCTTAGCGGGGGGTTCACAAAAAAACATTCAGTACTTC. This encodes CASSSLAGGSQKNIQYF.